This T cell receptor (beta chain) was identified during a study of T cells after yellow fever vaccination. Overall study findings and caveats: Weaker, the secondary response peaked sooner, at day 5 versus 15. Sorted repertoires could include abundant contaminating clonotypes from bulk cells. Clones from primary vaccination mostly reappeared after the booster (over 95% CD4, less than 90% CD8).

To note about this clonotype: What it binds is unknown.

TCRdb re-analysed the 5' RACE reads in MiXCR, keeping a single row per CDR3 protein. The table lists about 550,000 distinct CDR3 sequences, over 15% of them singletons. This clonotype was obtained from a man in his thirties or forties who received the YFV17D yellow fever vaccine. This sample comprised PBMCs, obtained 15 days after the yellow fever booster vaccination.

The chain's CDR3 is CASSRIEASTDTQYF. In DNA, the CDR3 is TGCGCCAGCAGCCGAATAGAAGCTAGCACAGATACGCAGTATTTT. The chain carries TRBV5-1 and TRBJ2-3, with D hard to call. Trimming took 4 bases from V and 0 from J, leaving 12 bases between them. The germline CDR1 and CDR2 sequences are SGHRS and YFSETQ. This CDR3 is built from 15 residues.